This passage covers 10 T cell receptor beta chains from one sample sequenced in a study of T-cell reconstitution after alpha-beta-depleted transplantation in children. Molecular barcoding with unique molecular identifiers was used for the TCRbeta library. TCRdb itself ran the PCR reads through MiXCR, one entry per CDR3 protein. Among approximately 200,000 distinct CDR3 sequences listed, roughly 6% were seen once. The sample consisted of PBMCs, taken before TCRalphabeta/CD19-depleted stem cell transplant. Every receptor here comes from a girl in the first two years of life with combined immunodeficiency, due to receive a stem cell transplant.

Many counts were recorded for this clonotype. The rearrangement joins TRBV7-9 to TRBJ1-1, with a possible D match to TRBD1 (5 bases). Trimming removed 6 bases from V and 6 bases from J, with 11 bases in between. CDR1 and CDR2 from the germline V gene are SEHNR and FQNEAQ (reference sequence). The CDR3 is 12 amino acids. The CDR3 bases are TGTGCCAGCAGGGGGAGGGACGCTGAAGCTTTCTTT. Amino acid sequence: CASRGRDAEAFF.

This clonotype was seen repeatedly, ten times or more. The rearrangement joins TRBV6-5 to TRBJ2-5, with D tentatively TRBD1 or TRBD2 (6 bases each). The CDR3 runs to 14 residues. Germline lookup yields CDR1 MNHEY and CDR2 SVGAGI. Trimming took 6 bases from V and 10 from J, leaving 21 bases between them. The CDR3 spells CASSSLTIGGGQYF. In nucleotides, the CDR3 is TGTGCCAGCAGCTCCCTTACGATCGGAGGGGGCCAGTACTTC.

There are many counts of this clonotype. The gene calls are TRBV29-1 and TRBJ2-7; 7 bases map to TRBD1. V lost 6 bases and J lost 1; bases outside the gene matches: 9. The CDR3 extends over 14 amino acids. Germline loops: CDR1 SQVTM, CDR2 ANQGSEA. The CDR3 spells CSVYTGEVSYEQYF. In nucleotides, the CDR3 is TGCAGCGTCTACACAGGGGAAGTTTCCTACGAGCAGTACTTC.

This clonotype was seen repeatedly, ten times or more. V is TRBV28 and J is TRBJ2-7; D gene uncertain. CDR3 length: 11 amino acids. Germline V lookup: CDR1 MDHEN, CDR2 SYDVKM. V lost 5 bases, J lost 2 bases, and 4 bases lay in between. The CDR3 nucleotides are TGTGCCAGCAGTCGTGCCTACGAGCAGTACTTC. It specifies CASSRAYEQYF.

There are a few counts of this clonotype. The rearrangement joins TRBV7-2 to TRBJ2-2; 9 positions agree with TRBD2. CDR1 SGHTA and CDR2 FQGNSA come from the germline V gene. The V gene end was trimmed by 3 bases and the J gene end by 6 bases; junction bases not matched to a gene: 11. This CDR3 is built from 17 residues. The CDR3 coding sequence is TGTGCCAGCAGCTTGGATACCGTCGCGGGGGGGGCCGGGGAGCTGTTTTTT. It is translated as CASSLDTVAGGAGELFF. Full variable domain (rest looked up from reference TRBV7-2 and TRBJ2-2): GAGVSQSPSNKVTEKGKDVELRCDPISGHTALYWYRQSLGQGLEFLIYFQGNSAPDKSGLPSDRFSAERTGGSVSTLTIQRTQQEDSAVYLCASSLDTVAGGAGELFFGEGSRLTVL.

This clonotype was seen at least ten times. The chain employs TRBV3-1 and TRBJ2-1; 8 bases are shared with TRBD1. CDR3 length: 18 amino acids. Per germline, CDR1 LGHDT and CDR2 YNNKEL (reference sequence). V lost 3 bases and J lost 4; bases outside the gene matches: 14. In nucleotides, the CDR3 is TGTGCCAGCAGCCACCTCTTCAGGGGGCGCACCCGATACAATGAGCAGTTCTTC. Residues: CASSHLFRGRTRYNEQFF.

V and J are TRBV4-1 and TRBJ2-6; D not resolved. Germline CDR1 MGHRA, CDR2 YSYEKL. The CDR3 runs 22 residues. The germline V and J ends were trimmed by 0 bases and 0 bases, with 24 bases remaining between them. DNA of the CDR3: TGCGCCAGCAGCCAAGAGTGGGCGACTTACTTCCCCTCTGTCTCTGGGGCCAACGTCCTGACTTTC. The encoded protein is CASSQEWATYFPSVSGANVLTF.

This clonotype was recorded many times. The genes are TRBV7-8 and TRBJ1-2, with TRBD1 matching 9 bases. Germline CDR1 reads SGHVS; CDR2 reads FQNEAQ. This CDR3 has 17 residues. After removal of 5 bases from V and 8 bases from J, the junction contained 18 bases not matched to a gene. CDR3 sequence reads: CASSPDRGQGRARGYTF. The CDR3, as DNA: TGTGCCAGCAGCCCTGACCGAGGACAGGGGAGAGCTCGCGGCTACACCTTC. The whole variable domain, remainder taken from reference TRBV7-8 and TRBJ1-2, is GAGVSQSPRYKVAKRGQDVALRCDPISGHVSLFWYQQALGQGPEFLTYFQNEAQLDKSGLPSDRFFAERPEGSVSTLKIQRTQQEDSAVYLCASSPDRGQGRARGYTFGSGTRLTVV.

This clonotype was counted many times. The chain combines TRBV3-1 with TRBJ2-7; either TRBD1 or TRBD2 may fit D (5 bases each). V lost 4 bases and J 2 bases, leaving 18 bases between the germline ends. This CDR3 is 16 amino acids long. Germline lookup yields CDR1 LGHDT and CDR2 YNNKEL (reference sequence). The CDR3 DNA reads TGTGCCAGCAGCCCAAGGGGTAGAGGGGACCCCTACGAGCAGTACTTC. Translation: CASSPRGRGDPYEQYF.

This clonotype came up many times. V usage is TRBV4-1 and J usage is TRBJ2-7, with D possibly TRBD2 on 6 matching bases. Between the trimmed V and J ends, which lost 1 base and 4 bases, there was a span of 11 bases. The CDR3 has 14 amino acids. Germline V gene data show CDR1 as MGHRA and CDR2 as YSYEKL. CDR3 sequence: CASSQGAGRYEQYF. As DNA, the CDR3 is TGCGCCAGCAGCCAAGGGGCCGGGAGATACGAGCAGTACTTC.